A few counts support the clone carrying this T cell receptor beta chain. The antigen is not known. This sample is part of a study of response to subunit inactivated influenza vaccine. Study observations and caveats: Authors proposed each seasonal influenza vaccination draws in few new T cells.

V lost 0 bases to trimming and J lost 7 bases; unmatched junction nucleotides: 3. Germline assignment: CDR1 SGDLS and CDR2 YYNGEE. This CDR3 has 15 amino acids. From the RT-PCR reads, TCRdb called clonotypes with MiXCR, one entry per CDR3 protein. The sample yields 400,000 to 650,000 distinct CDR3 sequences, under 8.5% seen once. The receptor comes from a man in his fifties or sixties who received an inactivated influenza vaccine. Source: PBMCs from blood, taken less than 30 months after vaccination. The V call is TRBV9, the J call TRBJ2-1, with 11 bases that match TRBD2. CDR3 bases: TGTGCCAGCAGCGTAGTAGCGGGAGGGAAAAATGAGCAGTTCTTC. Protein sequence: CASSVVAGGKNEQFF.